In this sample, the clone carrying this T cell receptor beta chain turned up many times. Antigen unknown. This record belongs to a study of T cells in Graves' hyperthyroidism and ophthalmopathy. Findings of the study overall: In the blood, most expanded thyroid clonotypes above 0.001 appeared as well. Ophthalmopathy was told apart from stable hyperthyroidism by a 13 V-J model.

It was uncontrolled infection, other autoimmune disease, pregnancy or lactation that excluded patients. Together with thyroid ultrasound, orbital computed tomography, serum thyroxine and TRAb, clinical symptoms were used for diagnoses. V lost 6 bases to trimming and J lost 0 bases, with 9 bases between them. In germline, CDR1 is SGHRS, CDR2 YFSETQ. The CDR3 sequence is 13 residues long. From RNA transcripts, TCR beta CDR3 regions were amplified. The HTBI primer set was used in a first-round RT-PCR of the TCR CDR3. TCRdb passed the multiplex PCR reads through MiXCR, listing each CDR3 protein once. The data show about 380,000 distinct CDR3 sequences, roughly 18% seen once.

The material sequenced was blood. This TCR came from a man between 18 and 35 years old with Graves' ophthalmopathy. The chain has TRBV5-1 and TRBJ1-2; no firm D call. In DNA, the CDR3 is TGCGCCAGCAACCCTGGATCTAACTATGGCTACACCTTC. Amino acids: CASNPGSNYGYTF.